These 16 T cell receptor beta chains were all obtained from the same sample, sequenced in a study of long-term antiretroviral therapy in people with HIV. The assay, immunoSEQ v3.0, was run at survey level. TCRdb keeps only in-frame clones here, not all; method: immunoSEQ multiplex PCR. The sample has tens of thousands of clones; about 90% are singletons. Specimen: unsorted PBMCs, collected 1.8 years after starting antiretroviral therapy. The receptor source for this set is a woman aged 18-29 years with HIV.

The chain carries TRBV7-9 and TRBJ2-3, with TRBD1 as a possible D gene (5 bases). CDR3 length: 11 amino acids. V shed 8 bases and J shed 4 bases, with 7 bases lying between them. Germline CDR1 is SEHNR and CDR2 is FQNEAQ (reference sequence). The CDR3 DNA is TGTGCCAGCTTAGGGGCAGATACGCAGTATTTT. This encodes CASLGADTQYF.

The chain is built from TRBV9 and TRBJ1-4, with 7 bases matching TRBD1. J gave up 3 bases and V 2 bases, and 4 bases lay outside the gene matches. The CDR3 has 15 residues. CDR1 is SGDLS, CDR2 YYNGEE, per germline. CDR3 protein: CASSVTGRANEKLFF. The CDR3 DNA reads TGTGCCAGCAGCGTGACAGGGAGGGCTAATGAAAAACTGTTTTTT. Based on the CDR3 plus reference TRBV9 and TRBJ1-4, the full variable domain is DSGVTQTPKHLITATGQRVTLRCSPRSGDLSVYWYQQSLDQGLQFLIQYYNGEERAKGNILERFSAQQFPDLHSELNLSSLELGDSALYFCASSVTGRANEKLFFGSGTQLSVL.

The chain recombines TRBV5-1 with TRBJ2-3; D uncertain. The CDR3 runs to 14 residues. The V end was cut by 0 bases, the J end by 2 bases, with 7 bases between. Germline V gene lookup returns CDR1 SGHRS and CDR2 YFSETQ. CDR3: CASSLELNTDTQYF. The CDR3 region has the DNA TGCGCCAGCAGCTTGGAATTAAACACAGATACGCAGTATTTT.

This clone showed up just a few times. The genes are TRBV4-3 and TRBJ2-7, with D unresolved. V shed 1 base and J shed 10 bases, with 14 bases lying between them. The CDR3 consists of 13 residues. Germline CDR1 reads LGHNA; CDR2 reads YSLEER. CDR3 loop: CASSQGNGVKQYF. The CDR3 nucleotides are TGCGCCAGCAGCCAAGGAAATGGAGTGAAACAGTACTTC.

This chain links TRBV7-6 with TRBJ1-2, with D possibly matching TRBD1 (5 bases). This CDR3 spans 16 amino acids. Trimming took 1 base from V and 0 from J, leaving 12 bases between them. CDR1 SGHVS and CDR2 FNYEAQ come from the germline V gene. CDR3 amino acids: CASSLVRDRANYGYTF. In DNA form, the CDR3 reads TGTGCCAGCAGCTTAGTTCGGGACCGAGCTAACTATGGCTACACCTTC.

CDR3 loop: CASWGQEKEQYF. CDR3 nucleotide sequence: TGTGCCTCCTGGGGGCAGGAGAAAGAGCAGTACTTC. V usage is TRBV6-6 and J usage is TRBJ2-7; TRBD1 is a possible D gene (6 bases). Trimming pared 11 bases from V and 7 bases from J, leaving 18 bases between. The V gene's germline CDR1 is MNHNY and CDR2 SVGAGI (reference sequence). This CDR3 contains 12 residues.

As to this clone: The junction departs from germline at one end; a sequencing error may be responsible. The rearrangement uses TRBV29-1 and TRBJ1-1; D possibly corresponds to TRBD1 (6 bases). Germline assignment: CDR1 SQVTM and CDR2 ANQGSEA. The CDR3 spans 15 residues. This CDR3 is CSVYGWGRRNPEAFF. CDR3 nucleotide sequence: TGCAGCGTTTATGGTTGGGGGCGACGGAACCCTGAAGCTTTCTTT.

The rearrangement joins TRBV10-3 to TRBJ1-5, with unresolved D. Trimming left V 2 bases short and J 5 bases short, with 7 bases between. The germline CDR1 and CDR2 sequences are ENHRY and SYGVKD. The CDR3 spans 13 residues. CDR3 residues: CAISETVDQPQHF. The CDR3 nucleotides read TGTGCCATCAGTGAGACAGTAGATCAGCCCCAGCATTTT.

The chain couples TRBV10-3 to TRBJ1-2; D unresolved. Trimming left V 8 bases short and J 3 bases short, with 7 bases between. The germline V gene has CDR1 ENHRY and CDR2 SYGVKD. CDR3 length: 11 residues. The chain's CDR3 is CAISQDYGYTF. CDR3 in DNA: TGTGCCATCTCCCAGGACTATGGCTACACCTTC.

The V gene is TRBV28, the J gene TRBJ1-2; TRBD1 aligns across 7 bases. The CDR3 is 13 amino acids. CDR1 MDHEN and CDR2 SYDVKM come from the germline V gene. Trimming took 5 bases from V and 8 from J; bases not matched to a gene: 8. CDR3 loop: CASSPGGVQGYTF. The DNA for the CDR3 is TGTGCCAGCAGTCCAGGGGGGGTGCAGGGCTACACCTTC.

The genes are TRBV11-3 and TRBJ2-2; D is ambiguous. Trimming removed 2 bases at V and 1 base at J, with 8 bases between. CDR3 size: 15 residues. CDR1 SGHNT and CDR2 YENEEA come from the germline V gene. CDR3 residues: CASSLLPGNTGELFF. DNA for the CDR3: TGTGCCAGCAGCTTATTGCCAGGGAACACCGGGGAGCTGTTTTTT. Filled out from reference TRBV11-3 and TRBJ2-2, the complete variable domain reads EAGVVQSPRYKIIEKKQPVAFWCNPISGHNTLYWYLQNLGQGPELLIRYENEEAVDDSQLPKDRFSAERLKGVDSTLKIQPAELGDSAVYLCASSLLPGNTGELFFGEGSRLTVL.

This sequence joins TRBV6-1 and TRBJ2-7; TRBD2 aligns across 7 bases. The CDR3 loop spans 16 amino acids. The germline gives CDR1 MNHNS, CDR2 SASEGT. Losses at the gene ends were 1 base for V and 4 bases for J; bases not matched to a gene: 10. CDR3 residues: CASSEEAAGDDYEQYF. CDR3 sequence (DNA): TGTGCCAGCAGTGAAGAGGCGGCGGGAGATGATTACGAGCAGTACTTC.

This sequence joins TRBV7-2 and TRBJ1-5, with TRBD1 identical over 9 bases. J lost 7 bases, V lost 5 bases, and 9 bases had no gene match. CDR1 SGHTA and CDR2 FQGNSA come from the germline V gene. The length of the CDR3 is 15 residues. The CDR3 is CASSIEQGARQPQHF. The CDR3 nucleotides are TGTGCCAGCAGCATCGAACAGGGGGCCAGGCAGCCCCAGCATTTT.

Comment on this clone: Other DNA variants within this sample encode the same CDR3. The chain uses TRBV15 and TRBJ2-2, with 7 bases matching TRBD2. The CDR3 covers 15 residues. Trimming took 3 bases from V and 5 from J; bases not matched to a gene: 6. The germline CDR1 and CDR2 sequences are LNHNV and YYDKDF (reference sequence). The CDR3 reads CATSRDRRETGELFF. The CDR3 DNA reads as TGTGCCACCAGCAGGGATAGGCGGGAGACCGGGGAGCTGTTTTTT.

The chain carries TRBV6-5 and TRBJ2-7, with D maybe TRBD2 (5 bases). The CDR3 extends over 14 amino acids. V lost 6 bases, J lost 0 bases, and 12 bases lay in between. CDR1 and CDR2 (germline): MNHEY, SVGAGI. The CDR3 DNA is TGTGCCAGCAGCTCCACGGGAATCTCCTACGAGCAGTACTTC. It is translated as CASSSTGISYEQYF.

The chain has TRBV7-9 and TRBJ2-5; 7 nucleotides match TRBD1. J lost 1 base, V lost 3 bases, and 2 bases had no gene match. Germline CDR1 reads SEHNR; CDR2 reads FQNEAQ (reference sequence). The CDR3 extends over 14 amino acids. The CDR3 bases are TGTGCCAGCAGCTTGGGGACAGTCCAAGAGACCCAGTACTTC. Protein: CASSLGTVQETQYF. Full variable domain (outside the CDR3, taken from reference TRBV7-9 and TRBJ2-5): DTGVSQNPRHKITKRGQNVTFRCDPISEHNRLYWYRQTLGQGPEFLTYFQNEAQLEKSRLLSDRFSAERPKGSFSTLEIQRTEQGDSAMYLCASSLGTVQETQYFGPGTRLLVL.